These 24 T cell receptor beta chains were all obtained from the same sample, sequenced in a study of a mutant IDH1 vaccine in newly diagnosed glioma (dated by TCRdb to the early 2020s). The time point label of this sample denotes: baseline, week 1 (first vaccination visit). Explained via the paper, the treatment or condition label denotes: pre-vaccination baseline after standard-of-care therapy. Preparation of the library involved the immunoSEQ multiplex PCR assay. Imported from immuneACCESS, the table was reduced by TCRdb to in-frame sequences with V and J called. These copies leave out some clones; in studies compared against another copy, an unresolved V gene accounts for under half, and the cause of the remainder is not known. This sample gives roughly 99,000 clones in total; roughly 90% of them show up just once. Of the sample, roughly 0.61% falls within the top ten clones. This material consisted of PBMCs, taken from a glioma patient treated with radiotherapy, temozolomide or both. The receptors here all came from a woman aged 45-59 years with glioma.

The V gene is TRBV7-9, the J gene TRBJ2-3; D not certain. With 7 bases removed from V and 1 base from J, the gap between germline ends came to 9 bases. The germline CDR1 and CDR2 sequences are SEHNR and FQNEAQ (reference sequence). This CDR3 has 13 amino acids. Here the CDR3 DNA reads TGTGCCAGCACCTCTACGGGCACAGATACGCAGTATTTT. Protein product: CASTSTGTDTQYF.

The rearrangement joins TRBV2 to TRBJ2-5; 10 bases agree with TRBD2. The CDR3 has 15 residues. V gave up 7 bases and J gave up 5 bases; unmatched junction bases: 10. CDR1 SNHLY and CDR2 FYNNEI come from the germline V gene. CDR3 nucleotide sequence: TGTGCCAGCACCGTGTCTAGCGGGAGCTGGGAGACCCAGTACTTC. This sequence encodes CASTVSSGSWETQYF.

This clone appeared once. This chain uses TRBV7-9 with TRBJ1-2; D possibly corresponds to TRBD1 (5 bases). Between the trimmed V and J ends, which lost 1 base and 3 bases, there was a span of 6 bases. CDR1 is SEHNR, CDR2 FQNEAQ, per germline (reference sequence). CDR3 length: 13 residues. CDR3 sequence reads: CASSLETDYGYTF. The CDR3, as DNA: TGTGCCAGCAGCTTAGAGACAGACTATGGCTACACCTTC.

The rearrangement joins TRBV27 to TRBJ1-5; a possible D gene is TRBD1 (6 bases). Germline CDR1 reads MNHEY; CDR2 reads SMNVEV (reference sequence). The CDR3 is 13 amino acids. Trimming removed 5 bases from V and 6 bases from J, with 11 bases in between. The CDR3 loop reads CASSEAGAQPQHF. CDR3 DNA sequence: TGTGCCAGCAGTGAAGCGGGGGCTCAGCCCCAGCATTTT.

The chain recombines TRBV29-1 with TRBJ2-5, with D possibly TRBD1 on 6 matching bases. The CDR3 length is 13 residues. CDR1 is SQVTM and CDR2 is ANQGSEA in the germline V gene. V lost 7 bases and J 4 bases, leaving 16 bases between the germline ends. The CDR3 bases are TGCAGCGCCTTCAGGGGCCCAAGAGAGACCCAGTACTTC. It translates to CSAFRGPRETQYF.

The V and J genes are TRBV11-2 and TRBJ2-7; 10 nucleotides align to TRBD2. The CDR3 runs to 15 residues. The junction had 7 bases not matched to a gene; V was cut back by 5 bases and J by 3 bases. Germline values: CDR1 SGHAT, CDR2 FQNNGV. Written as DNA, the CDR3 is TGTGCCAGCAGCCCCAGCGGGAGGGTTGACTACGAGCAGTACTTC. It yields the protein CASSPSGRVDYEQYF.

The chain has TRBV28 and TRBJ1-2, with D hard to call. V was trimmed by 1 base and J by 4 bases, leaving 7 bases between them. The CDR3 sequence is 13 residues long. Germline V lookup: CDR1 MDHEN, CDR2 SYDVKM. The CDR3, as DNA: TGTGCCAGCAGTTTATCGTGGGGCTATGGCTACACCTTC. This codes for CASSLSWGYGYTF.

The V and J genes are TRBV19 and TRBJ2-3, with TRBD2 matching 7 bases. J gave up 2 bases and V 6 bases, and 8 bases lay outside the gene matches. The germline V gene has CDR1 LNHDA and CDR2 SQIVND (reference sequence). The CDR3 has 15 residues. As DNA, the CDR3 is TGTGCCAGTAGAAAGGCTAGCGGACCCACAGATACGCAGTATTTT. This codes for CASRKASGPTDTQYF.

CDR3 residues: CASSPRDMFQMNTEAFF. The DNA of the CDR3 is TGTGCCAGCTCACCACGGGACATGTTCCAAATGAACACTGAAGCTTTCTTT. The chain couples TRBV18 to TRBJ1-1; TRBD1 is a possible D gene (6 bases). The CDR3 is 17 residues long. V was cut by 1 base and J by 0 bases, with 15 bases left in between. CDR1 is KGHSH and CDR2 is LQKENI in the germline V gene. The full variable domain, with the rest looked up from reference TRBV18 and TRBJ1-1, is NAGVMQNPRHLVRRRGQEARLRCSPMKGHSHVYWYRQLPEEGLKFMVYLQKENIIDESGMPKERFSAEFPKEGPSILRIQQVVRGDSAAYFCASSPRDMFQMNTEAFFGQGTRLTVV.

V is TRBV18 and J is TRBJ2-7; TRBD1 might be the D (6 bases). CDR1 is KGHSH, CDR2 LQKENI, per germline. Trimming took off 5 bases at V and 0 bases at J, with 11 bases between the two ends. CDR3 length: 14 residues. CDR3 DNA sequence: TGTGCCAGCTCATGGCCAGGGGACTCCTACGAGCAGTACTTC. It translates to CASSWPGDSYEQYF.

The V call is TRBV9, the J call TRBJ2-1, with 7 bases lining up with TRBD2. V lost 4 bases and J lost 1; bases outside the gene matches: 8. Looked up from germline, CDR1 is SGDLS and CDR2 is YYNGEE. The CDR3 has 16 residues. Here the CDR3 reads CASSPYGSGSYNEQFF. The CDR3 DNA reads TGTGCCAGCAGCCCTTATGGTAGCGGGTCCTACAATGAGCAGTTCTTC.

The chain combines TRBV28 with TRBJ1-1; possible D gene TRBD1, 5 bases. Trimming removed 7 bases at V and 1 base at J, with 16 bases between. The germline CDR1 and CDR2 sequences are MDHEN and SYDVKM. The CDR3 contains 15 residues. CDR3 nucleotide sequence: TGTGCCAGCAAGCCGGGGACGGGGCCGAACACTGAAGCTTTCTTT. It specifies CASKPGTGPNTEAFF.

The genes are TRBV11-2 and TRBJ1-1; D gene ambiguous. The CDR3 totals 13 residues. Germline V gene sequence: CDR1 SGHAT, CDR2 FQNNGV. The germline V and J ends were trimmed by 1 base and 4 bases, with 7 bases remaining between them. The CDR3 nucleotides are TGTGCCAGCAGCTTAGGTCGGTTCACTGAAGCTTTCTTT. It translates to CASSLGRFTEAFF. The entire variable domain, with the rest obtained from reference TRBV11-2 and TRBJ1-1, is as follows: EAGVAQSPRYKIIEKRQSVAFWCNPISGHATLYWYQQILGQGPKLLIQFQNNGVVDDSQLPKDRFSAERLKGVDSTLKIQPAKLEDSAVYLCASSLGRFTEAFFGQGTRLTVV.

This chain connects TRBV5-1 to TRBJ2-5; D is perhaps TRBD2 (8 bases). CDR1 and CDR2 (germline): SGHRS, YFSETQ. Trimming removed 0 bases at V and 5 bases at J, with 17 bases between. The length of the CDR3 is 16 residues. CDR3 in DNA: TGCGCCAGCAGCTTGGCGGGAGGGGGCGCTTGGGAGACCCAGTACTTC. Translation: CASSLAGGGAWETQYF.

The chain carries TRBV5-5 and TRBJ2-3, with unresolved D. Germline lookup yields CDR1 SGHKS and CDR2 YYEKEE (reference sequence). This CDR3 is built from 13 residues. V shed 1 base and J shed 6 bases, with 9 bases lying between them. The CDR3 DNA is TGTGCCAGCAGCTTGCGACGGTACGATACGCAGTATTTT. Translating it yields CASSLRRYDTQYF. The complete variable domain, with remaining parts taken from reference TRBV5-5 and TRBJ2-3, reads DAGVTQSPTHLIKTRGQQVTLRCSPISGHKSVSWYQQVLGQGPQFIFQYYEKEERGRGNFPDRFSARQFPNYSSELNVNALLLGDSALYLCASSLRRYDTQYFGPGTRLTVL.

V is TRBV6-6 and J is TRBJ2-1, with 7 bases fitting TRBD1. The CDR3 runs 13 residues. The junction had 3 bases not matched to a gene; V was cut back by 5 bases and J by 5 bases. Germline V CDR1 and CDR2: MNHNY, SVGAGI (reference sequence). CDR3 amino acids: CASSPDRNNEQFF. The CDR3, as DNA: TGTGCCAGCAGTCCGGACAGGAACAATGAGCAGTTCTTC.

The CDR3 is CASSFGLAGGLSYNEQFF. DNA of the CDR3: TGTGCCAGCAGCTTCGGACTAGCGGGAGGTCTCTCCTACAATGAGCAGTTCTTC. The rearrangement links TRBV13 to TRBJ2-1; 14 bases line up with TRBD2. Looked up from germline, CDR1 is PRHDT and CDR2 is FYEKMQ (reference sequence). V lost 3 bases to trimming and J lost 0 bases; unmatched junction nucleotides: 4. The CDR3 loop spans 18 amino acids.

This chain joins TRBV14 and TRBJ2-2; D is perhaps TRBD2 (6 bases). V was clipped by 2 bases and J by 3 bases, with 13 bases between them. Looked up from germline, CDR1 is SGHDN and CDR2 is FVKESK. There are 16 residues in the CDR3. The DNA for the CDR3 is TGTGCCAGCAGCCAAAAAAAGGCGGGATACACCGGGGAGCTGTTTTTT. This codes for CASSQKKAGYTGELFF.

The V gene is TRBV28, the J gene TRBJ2-7, with 9 bases identical to TRBD1. Per the germline V gene, CDR1 is MDHEN and CDR2 is SYDVKM. The CDR3 is 12 amino acids. V gave up 9 bases and J gave up 3 bases; unmatched junction bases: 3. The CDR3 region is CASTGGVYEQYF. In DNA, the CDR3 is TGTGCCAGTACAGGGGGCGTCTACGAGCAGTACTTC.

The V gene is TRBV6-1, the J gene TRBJ1-5; no reliable D call. V was shortened by 1 base and J by 7 bases, with 8 bases between the two germline ends. Per the germline V gene, CDR1 is MNHNS and CDR2 is SASEGT. This CDR3 is 13 amino acids long. DNA for the CDR3: TGTGCCAGCAGTGAAGGGGGTGGGCAGCCCCAGCATTTT. Protein sequence: CASSEGGGQPQHF.

The chain carries TRBV11-3 and TRBJ2-6; D gene unclear. This CDR3 has 15 amino acids. V lost 5 bases to trimming and J lost 0 bases, with 8 bases between them. The germline gives CDR1 SGHNT, CDR2 YENEEA. CDR3: CASSPGFSGANVLTF. The CDR3 DNA reads TGTGCCAGCAGCCCAGGATTCTCTGGGGCCAACGTCCTGACTTTC.

This sequence joins TRBV7-9 and TRBJ2-7; D possibly corresponds to TRBD1 (5 bases). The germline V gene has CDR1 SEHNR and CDR2 FQNEAQ (reference sequence). V lost 4 bases and J lost 2, with 12 bases in between. CDR3 length: 14 amino acids. In DNA, the CDR3 is TGTGCCAGCAGCTCCCCTCCAGGGCCCTACGAGCAGTACTTC. Translated, it gives CASSSPPGPYEQYF.

The rearrangement joins TRBV7-8 to TRBJ2-7; D remains ambiguous. Germline CDR1 is SGHVS and CDR2 is FQNEAQ. Trimming pared 7 bases from V and 6 bases from J, leaving 19 bases between. This CDR3 has 14 amino acids. In DNA form, the CDR3 reads TGTGCCAGCACCTTTAGGACCCGGCAAGGCGAGCAGTACTTC. This sequence encodes CASTFRTRQGEQYF.

V is TRBV6-6 and J is TRBJ2-7; D unresolved. Germline V gene data show CDR1 as MNHNY and CDR2 as SVGAGI (reference sequence). This CDR3 has 14 residues. V lost 0 bases, J lost 0 bases, and 6 bases lay in between. CDR3 sequence reads: CASSYSGVSYEQYF. The CDR3 nucleotides are TGTGCCAGCAGTTACTCCGGTGTCTCCTACGAGCAGTACTTC.